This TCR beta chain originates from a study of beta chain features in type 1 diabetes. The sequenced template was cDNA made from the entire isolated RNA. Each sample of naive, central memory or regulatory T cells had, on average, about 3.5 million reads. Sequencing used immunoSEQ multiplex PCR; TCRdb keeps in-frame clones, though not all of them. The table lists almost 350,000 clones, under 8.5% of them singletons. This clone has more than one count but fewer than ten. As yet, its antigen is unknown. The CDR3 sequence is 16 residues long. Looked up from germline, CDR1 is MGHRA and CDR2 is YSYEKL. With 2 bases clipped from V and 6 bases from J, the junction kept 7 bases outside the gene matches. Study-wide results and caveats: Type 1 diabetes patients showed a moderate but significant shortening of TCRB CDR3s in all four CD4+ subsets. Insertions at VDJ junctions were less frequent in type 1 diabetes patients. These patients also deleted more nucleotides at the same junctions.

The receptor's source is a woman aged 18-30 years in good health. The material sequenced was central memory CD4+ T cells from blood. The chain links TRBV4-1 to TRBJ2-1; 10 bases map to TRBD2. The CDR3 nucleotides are TGCGCCAGCAGCCAAATCCTAGCGGGAGAGCGCAATGAGCAGTTCTTC. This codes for CASSQILAGERNEQFF.